Listed here are 9 T cell receptor beta chains from one sample, sequenced in a study of blood T cell repertoires in COVID-19. Profiling relied on immunoSEQ multiplex PCR, and the TCRdb table lists in-frame clones only, not all of them. The table has about 150,000 clones, approximately 85% seen once; the top ten hold 0.6% to 0.7%. What was sequenced was peripheral blood. These receptors were collected from a man aged 55 to 69 with COVID-19, enrolled during active disease.

This clone was seen once. The chain carries TRBV24-1 and TRBJ2-1, with D tentatively TRBD2 (6 bases). This CDR3 spans 18 amino acids. Trimming removed 4 bases at V and 4 bases at J, with 22 bases between. Germline V gene data show CDR1 as KGHDR and CDR2 as SFDVKD. The CDR3 spells CATSDHRDPRAGYNEQFF. In DNA form, the CDR3 reads TGTGCCACCAGTGACCACCGGGACCCGCGGGCGGGATACAATGAGCAGTTCTTC.

This chain uses TRBV21-1 with TRBJ2-3; no check of the table's D call, TRBD2, against the DNA was made. TRBV21-1 is a listed pseudogene. CDR3 size: 16 residues. CDR3: CASSQNSPSAGDTQYF. For the CDR3, the DNA is TGTGCCAGCAGCCAAAATTCCCCGTCTGCGGGAGATACGCAGTATTTT.

This chain uses TRBV7-9 with TRBJ1-6, with TRBD1 as a possible D gene (5 bases). The CDR3 contains 15 residues. V shed 5 bases and J shed 7 bases, with 15 bases lying between them. The germline gives CDR1 SEHNR, CDR2 FQNEAQ (reference sequence). CDR3 loop: CASSAPGVGNSPLHF. CDR3 bases: TGTGCCAGCAGCGCTCCGGGGGTCGGCAATTCACCCCTCCACTTT. Full variable domain (remainder filled in from reference TRBV7-9 and TRBJ1-6): DTGVSQNPRHKITKRGQNVTFRCDPISEHNRLYWYRQTLGQGPEFLTYFQNEAQLEKSRLLSDRFSAERPKGSFSTLEIQRTEQGDSAMYLCASSAPGVGNSPLHFGNGTRLTVT.

This clone came up a few times. The chain employs TRBV7-2 and TRBJ1-3; D might be TRBD1 (6 bases). V gave up 5 bases and J gave up 2 bases, with 16 bases separating them. The germline CDR1 and CDR2 sequences are SGHTA and FQGNSA. The CDR3 extends over 16 amino acids. As DNA, the CDR3 is TGTGCCAGCAGCGCGGACAGCACTTTTGCTGGAAACACCATATATTTT. It codes for CASSADSTFAGNTIYF.

This chain joins TRBV6-5 and TRBJ1-2; 9 nucleotides agree with TRBD1. V lost 6 bases and J lost 5; bases outside the gene matches: 7. This CDR3 has 14 amino acids. Per germline, CDR1 MNHEY and CDR2 SVGAGI. Here the CDR3 reads CASSLHGTGYGYTF. The CDR3 region has the DNA TGTGCCAGCAGCCTCCACGGGACAGGGTATGGCTACACCTTC.

The chain couples TRBV7-2 to TRBJ2-5; D perhaps matches TRBD2 (6 bases). This CDR3 spans 14 amino acids. Trimming took 8 bases from V and 2 from J, leaving 15 bases between them. The germline gives CDR1 SGHTA, CDR2 FQGNSA. DNA of the CDR3: TGTGCCAGCCCTGGCCCGGAGGGGCAAGAGACCCAGTACTTC. Translated, it gives CASPGPEGQETQYF.

The chain couples TRBV28 to TRBJ2-7, with no clear D. V lost 3 bases to trimming and J lost 5 bases, with 14 bases between them. Per the germline V gene, CDR1 is MDHEN and CDR2 is SYDVKM. This CDR3 region has 14 residues. CDR3 sequence: CASSFPPRIHEQYF. The CDR3 DNA follows: TGTGCCAGCAGTTTTCCCCCCAGAATCCACGAGCAGTACTTC.

This chain uses TRBV6-5 with TRBJ2-7, with no clear D. Per the germline V gene, CDR1 is MNHEY and CDR2 is SVGAGI. With 6 bases removed from V and 1 base from J, the gap between germline ends came to 13 bases. The CDR3 totals 14 residues. For the CDR3, the DNA is TGTGCCAGCAGCACCGGGTCTCGGTCCTACGAGCAGTACTTC. It yields the protein CASSTGSRSYEQYF.

Only a few counts were recorded for this clone. The chain employs TRBV19 and TRBJ1-4; TRBD1 aligns across 10 bases. Looked up from germline, CDR1 is LNHDA and CDR2 is SQIVND (reference sequence). The CDR3 has 13 residues. Trimming cost V 8 bases and J 5 bases; bases outside gene matches: 2. The CDR3, as DNA: TGTGCCAGTGGGACAGGGGAAAATGAAAAACTGTTTTTT. As protein: CASGTGENEKLFF.